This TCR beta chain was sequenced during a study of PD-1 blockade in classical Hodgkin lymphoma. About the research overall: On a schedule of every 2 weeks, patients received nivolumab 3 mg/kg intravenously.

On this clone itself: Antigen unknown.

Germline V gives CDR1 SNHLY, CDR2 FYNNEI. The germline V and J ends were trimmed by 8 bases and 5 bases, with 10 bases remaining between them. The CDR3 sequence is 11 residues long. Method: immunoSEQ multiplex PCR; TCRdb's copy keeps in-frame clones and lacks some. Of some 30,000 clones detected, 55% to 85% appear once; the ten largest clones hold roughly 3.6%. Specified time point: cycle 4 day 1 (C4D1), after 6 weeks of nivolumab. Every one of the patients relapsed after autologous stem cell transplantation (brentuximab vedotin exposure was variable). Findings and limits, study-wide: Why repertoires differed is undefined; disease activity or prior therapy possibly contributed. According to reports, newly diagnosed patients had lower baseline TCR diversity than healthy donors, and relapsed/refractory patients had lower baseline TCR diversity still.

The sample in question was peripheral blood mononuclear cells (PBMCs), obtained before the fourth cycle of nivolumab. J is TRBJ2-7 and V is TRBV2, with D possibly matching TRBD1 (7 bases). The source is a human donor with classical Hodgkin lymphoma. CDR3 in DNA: TGTGCCAGCCTCAGGGGGGACGAGCAGTACTTC. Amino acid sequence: CASLRGDEQYF.